This TCR beta chain was documented in a study of technical replicates of blood from a few donors. Repertoires were generated with immunoSEQ multiplex PCR, while TCRdb's copy carries only in-frame clones and drops some. The repertoire has 65,000 to 95,000 clones, 75% to 95% of them found once; the top ten carry 0.25% to 0.35%. As regards this clone: Germline and junction disagree at one end, which may indicate a read error.

Germline V gene lookup returns CDR1 MRHNA and CDR2 SNTAGT. This CDR3 region has 14 residues. The sample comprised T cells isolated from PBMCs. J is TRBJ2-2 and V is TRBV6-4; 10 nucleotides match TRBD2. The sequence came from a human donor in good health. CDR3 DNA: TGTGCCAGCAGTGACTCGGAGGCTAGCGGGGGGCTGTTTTTT. Its translation: CASSDSEASGGLFF.